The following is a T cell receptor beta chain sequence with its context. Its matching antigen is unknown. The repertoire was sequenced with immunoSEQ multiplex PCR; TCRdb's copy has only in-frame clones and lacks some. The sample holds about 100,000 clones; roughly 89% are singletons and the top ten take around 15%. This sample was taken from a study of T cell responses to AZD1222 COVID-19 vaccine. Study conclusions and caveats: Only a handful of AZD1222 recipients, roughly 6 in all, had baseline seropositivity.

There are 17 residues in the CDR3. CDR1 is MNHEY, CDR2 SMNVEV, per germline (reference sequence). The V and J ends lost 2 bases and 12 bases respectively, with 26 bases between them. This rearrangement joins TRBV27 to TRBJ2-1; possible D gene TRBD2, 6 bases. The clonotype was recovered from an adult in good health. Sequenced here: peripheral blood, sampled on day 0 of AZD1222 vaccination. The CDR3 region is CASSLRVQNREYNSQFF. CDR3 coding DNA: TGTGCCAGCAGTTTACGGGTTCAAAATCGGGAGTATAATTCGCAGTTCTTC.